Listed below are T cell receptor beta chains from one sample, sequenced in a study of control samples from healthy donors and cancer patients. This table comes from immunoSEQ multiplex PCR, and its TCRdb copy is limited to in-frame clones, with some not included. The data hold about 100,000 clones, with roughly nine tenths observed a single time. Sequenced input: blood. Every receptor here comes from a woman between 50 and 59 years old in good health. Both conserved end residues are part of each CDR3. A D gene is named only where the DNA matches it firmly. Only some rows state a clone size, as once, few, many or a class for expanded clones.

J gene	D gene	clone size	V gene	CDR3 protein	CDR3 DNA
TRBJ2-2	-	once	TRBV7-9	CASSFVSSPGELFF	TGTGCCAGCAGCTTTGTAAGCTCACCCGGGGAGCTGTTTTTT
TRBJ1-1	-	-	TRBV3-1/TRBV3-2	CASTRSGEGAFF	TGTGCCAGCACCCGATCTGGGGAAGGAGCTTTCTTT
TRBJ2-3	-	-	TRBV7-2	CASSFQSGAPRDTQYF	TGTGCCAGCAGCTTTCAGTCGGGGGCCCCGCGGGATACGCAGTATTTT
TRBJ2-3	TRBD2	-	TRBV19	CASSMERTSGLNTQYF	TGTGCCAGTAGTATGGAGAGGACTAGCGGGTTAAATACGCAGTATTTT
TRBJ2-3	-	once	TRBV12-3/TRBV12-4	CASTTRVGTQYF	TGTGCCAGCACCACAAGAGTAGGTACGCAGTATTTT
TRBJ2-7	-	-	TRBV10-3	CAISSGVGIYEQYF	TGTGCCATCAGTTCGGGGGTCGGAATATACGAGCAGTACTTC
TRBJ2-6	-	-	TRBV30	CAWTNSGLSGANVLTF	TGTGCCTGGACCAACTCAGGGTTATCGGGGGCCAACGTCCTGACTTTC
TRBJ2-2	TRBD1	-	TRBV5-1	CASSLEGTGGFFGELFF	TGCGCCAGCAGCTTGGAGGGGACAGGGGGCTTTTTCGGGGAGCTGTTTTTT
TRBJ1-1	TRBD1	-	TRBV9	CASSALTGGRAEAFF	TGTGCCAGCAGCGCCCTAACAGGGGGTCGTGCTGAAGCTTTCTTT
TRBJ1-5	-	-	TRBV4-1	CASSQAGRSNQPQHF	TGCGCCAGCAGCCAAGCTGGAAGGAGCAATCAGCCCCAGCATTTT
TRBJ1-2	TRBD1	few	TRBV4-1	CASSPDRGDYGYTF	TGCGCCAGCAGCCCCGACAGGGGGGACTATGGCTACACCTTC
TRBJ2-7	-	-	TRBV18	CASSPPSSPEQYF	TGTGCCAGCTCACCACCGAGTAGCCCCGAGCAGTACTTC
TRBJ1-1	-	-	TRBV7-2	CASSLQGPMNTEAFF	TGTGCCAGCAGCTTACAGGGGCCCATGAACACTGAAGCTTTCTTT
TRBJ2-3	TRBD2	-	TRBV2	CASSVQGLAGAADTQYF	TGTGCCAGCAGTGTACAAGGACTAGCGGGAGCCGCAGATACGCAGTATTTT
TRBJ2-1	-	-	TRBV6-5	CASTRAYNEQFF	TGTGCCAGCACACGGGCGTACAATGAGCAGTTCTTC
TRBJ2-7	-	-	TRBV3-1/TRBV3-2	CASSLRRTSSYEQYF	TGTGCCAGCAGCCTTAGACGGACGAGCTCCTACGAGCAGTACTTC
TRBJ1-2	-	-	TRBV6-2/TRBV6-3	CASSYSRRNGYTF	TGTGCCAGCAGTTACTCGAGGAGAAATGGCTACACCTTC
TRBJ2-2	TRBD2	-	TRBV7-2	CASSLRSVSGGVMTGELFF	TGTGCCAGCAGCTTAAGGAGCGTTAGCGGGGGGGTTATGACCGGGGAGCTGTTTTTT
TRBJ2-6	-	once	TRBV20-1	CSASQGHSGANVLTF	TGCAGTGCTAGTCAGGGCCACTCTGGGGCCAACGTCCTGACTTTC
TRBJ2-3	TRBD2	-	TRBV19	CAEPDGASGREITDTQYF	TGTGCCGAACCCGACGGAGCTAGCGGGAGAGAGATCACAGATACGCAGTATTTT
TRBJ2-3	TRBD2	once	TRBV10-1	CASSERGRRGNTDTQYF	TGCGCCAGCAGTGAGCGAGGGCGGCGGGGGAACACAGATACGCAGTATTTT
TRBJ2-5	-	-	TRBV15	CATSRDRGETQYF	TGTGCCACCAGCAGAGATAGGGGCGAGACCCAGTACTTC
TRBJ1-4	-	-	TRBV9	CASSVDLRGEKLFF	TGTGCCAGCAGCGTAGACCTAAGGGGTGAAAAACTGTTTTTT
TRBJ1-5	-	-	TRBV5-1	CASSFRGDQPQHF	TGCGCCAGCAGCTTCAGGGGAGATCAGCCCCAGCATTTT
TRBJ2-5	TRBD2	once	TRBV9	CASSVAAGGIEETQYF	TGTGCCAGCAGCGTAGCAGCGGGGGGAATAGAAGAGACCCAGTACTTC
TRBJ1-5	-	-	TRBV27	CASSLNTDYQPQHF	TGTGCCAGCAGCCTCAACACAGATTATCAGCCCCAGCATTTT
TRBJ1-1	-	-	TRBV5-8	CASSLGAGLWTEAFF	TGTGCCAGCAGCTTGGGAGCGGGCTTGTGGACTGAAGCTTTCTTT
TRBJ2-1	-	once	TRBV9	CASKGNNEQFF	TGTGCCAGCAAGGGTAACAATGAGCAGTTCTTC
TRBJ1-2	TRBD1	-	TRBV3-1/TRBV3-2	CASSPRDRYYYGYTF	TGTGCCAGCAGCCCGAGGGACAGATATTACTATGGCTACACCTTC
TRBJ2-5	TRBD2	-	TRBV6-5	CATARDYRTQYF	TGTGCCACGGCCCGGGACTACCGGACCCAGTACTTC
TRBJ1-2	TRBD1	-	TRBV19	CASSPQGGGYGYTF	TGTGCCAGTAGCCCCCAGGGGGGAGGCTATGGCTACACCTTC
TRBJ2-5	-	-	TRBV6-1	CASSDDRPQETQYF	TGTGCCAGCAGTGACGACAGGCCCCAAGAGACCCAGTACTTC